This passage covers 2 T cell receptor beta chains from one sample sequenced in a study of post-analysis software for immune sequencing data. These TCRs' antigens remain unknown. TCR beta libraries were prepared from cDNA with unique molecular identifiers. Each CDR3 protein is one row after TCRdb ran MiXCR on the PCR reads. The data show 750,000 to 900,000 distinct CDR3 sequences, 46% seen once. The study's findings and limits: Among about 5 TRBV segments more frequent in patients than controls were TRBV5-6, TRBV5-1 and TRBV20-1.

Sample: blood. Source of these receptors: a girl aged 10-17 years with multiple sclerosis.

This clonotype was seen a few times. The chain uses TRBV25-1 and TRBJ2-1, with D perhaps matching TRBD2 (6 bases). CDR1 is MGHDK, CDR2 SYGVNS, per germline. The CDR3 covers 16 residues. V lost 5 bases and J lost 0, with 14 bases in between. CDR3 in amino acids: CASSLMAGSSYNEQFF. DNA of the CDR3: TGTGCCAGCAGTCTAATGGCGGGGAGCTCCTACAATGAGCAGTTCTTC.

This clonotype was seen once. The CDR3 bases are TGTGCCAGCAGTTTCAGTCTGGCAGGGGAGAGATTTGGTGAAGCTTTCTTT. Translated: CASSFSLAGERFGEAFF. The chain uses TRBV12-3 or TRBV12-4 and TRBJ1-1, with D perhaps matching TRBD1 (6 bases). The CDR3 runs 17 residues. V lost 3 bases and J lost 7, with 24 bases in between.